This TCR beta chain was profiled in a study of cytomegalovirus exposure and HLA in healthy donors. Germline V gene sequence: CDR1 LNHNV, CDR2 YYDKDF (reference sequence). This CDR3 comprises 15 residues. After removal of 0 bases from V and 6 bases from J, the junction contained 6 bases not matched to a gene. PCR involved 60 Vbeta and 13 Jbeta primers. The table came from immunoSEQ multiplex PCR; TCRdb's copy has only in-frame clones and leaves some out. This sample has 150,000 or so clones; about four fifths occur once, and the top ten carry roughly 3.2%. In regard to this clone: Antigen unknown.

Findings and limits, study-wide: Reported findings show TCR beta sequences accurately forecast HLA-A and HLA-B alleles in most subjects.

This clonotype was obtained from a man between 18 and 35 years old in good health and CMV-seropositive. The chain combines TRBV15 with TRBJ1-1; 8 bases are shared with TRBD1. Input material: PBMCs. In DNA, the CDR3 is TGTGCCACCAGCAGAGACCAGGGGGCCTCCTCTGAAGCTTTCTTT. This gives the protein CATSRDQGASSEAFF.